These 9 T cell receptor beta chains were all obtained from the same sample, sequenced in a study of regulatory T cells in long-lasting Graves disease. Building the TCR beta libraries relied on iRepertoire HTBI primers, and CDR3 regions underwent Arm-PCR. TCRdb reprocessed the multiplex PCR reads with MiXCR, giving one entry per CDR3 protein. The table lists around 480,000 distinct CDR3 sequences, 15% to 20% of them singletons, with more than 9% in the top ten. Time point denoted: newly diagnosed GD, antithyroid drugs for less than 3 months. From PBMCs, RNA was extracted and then used to make the TCR library. These sequences were also reported in another study, on T cells in Graves' hyperthyroidism and ophthalmopathy.

This sample comprised peripheral blood mononuclear cells (PBMCs), obtained at new diagnosis, from a patient treated with antithyroid drugs. These receptors were obtained from a man in his forties with Graves disease.

This chain links TRBV28 with TRBJ1-1; D is unclear. The CDR3 sequence is 13 residues long. Germline V gives CDR1 MDHEN, CDR2 SYDVKM. With 7 bases removed from V and 1 base from J, the gap between germline ends came to 10 bases. CDR3 coding DNA: TGTGCCAGCACCCGAAAGCAGAACACTGAAGCTTTCTTT. It is translated as CASTRKQNTEAFF.

This clonotype was seen many times. The chain carries TRBV20-1 and TRBJ2-1; D is uncertain. V lost 7 bases and J 6 bases, leaving 7 bases between the germline ends. The CDR3 sequence is 10 residues long. The germline gives CDR1 DFQATT, CDR2 SNEGSKA (reference sequence). CDR3 sequence: CSGYGNEQFF. The CDR3, as DNA: TGCAGTGGTTATGGCAATGAGCAGTTCTTC.

This clonotype has only a few counts. This chain connects TRBV4-1 to TRBJ1-1; no clear D. V lost 5 bases and J 6 bases, leaving 10 bases between the germline ends. CDR1 and CDR2 from the germline V gene are MGHRA and YSYEKL. The CDR3 is 12 residues long. The CDR3 DNA sequence: TGCGCCAGCAGCTCCGCCCGGGCTGAAGCTTTCTTT. It yields the protein CASSSARAEAFF.

In this sample, this clonotype turned up many times. The junction departs from the called germline gene at one end, perhaps through a read error. The chain joins TRBV5-1 to TRBJ2-3; either TRBD1 or TRBD2 may fit D (5 bases each). The germline CDR1 and CDR2 sequences are SGHRS and YFSETQ. The CDR3 consists of 16 residues. CDR3 amino acids: CASSPPGRVATDTQYF. In nucleotides, the CDR3 is TGTGCCAGCAGCCCCCCAGGGCGGGTGGCCACAGATACGCAGTATTTT.

This clonotype was found a few times. This sequence may be a read error, since a much larger clone differs from it by one base. The CDR3 loop reads CASSFQLAGTDTQYF. For the CDR3, the DNA is TGTGCCAGCAGTTTCCAGCTAGCGGGCACAGATACGCAGTATTTT. The chain carries TRBV12-3 or TRBV12-4 and TRBJ2-3; 7 nucleotides match TRBD2. The V gene end was trimmed by 3 bases and the J gene end by 1 base; junction bases not matched to a gene: 4. The CDR3 covers 15 residues.

This clonotype was picked up many times. The gene calls are TRBV20-1 and TRBJ2-5; 9 bases are shared with TRBD2. From germline, CDR1 is DFQATT and CDR2 SNEGSKA (reference sequence). V lost 5 bases, J lost 2 bases, and 9 bases stayed unmatched. The CDR3 is 15 residues long. The CDR3 bases are TGCAGTGCTGAGAATAGCGGGAGATTGCAAGAGACCCAGTACTTC. Translation gives CSAENSGRLQETQYF.

This clonotype was observed a few times. This chain links TRBV5-6 with TRBJ2-2; 9 nucleotides match TRBD2. Per the germline V gene, CDR1 is SGHDT and CDR2 is YYEEEE. Trimming took 7 bases from V and 4 from J; bases not matched to a gene: 14. The CDR3 is made up of 17 amino acids. The CDR3 DNA sequence: TGTGCCAGCGGAACATACTTAGCGGGAGTGAGCACCGGGGAGCTGTTTTTT. Amino acids: CASGTYLAGVSTGELFF.

This clonotype was seen ten or more times. In DNA, the CDR3 is TGTGCCAGCAGCAAATCCACCGGGACAGGGGTTGGCGAGCAGTACTTC. Its protein is CASSKSTGTGVGEQYF. The rearrangement joins TRBV9 to TRBJ2-7; 10 bases are a match to TRBD1. Germline V gives CDR1 SGDLS, CDR2 YYNGEE. This CDR3 is built from 16 residues. V shed 4 bases, J shed 6 bases, and the junction held 13 bases outside the gene matches. Based on the CDR3 plus reference TRBV9 and TRBJ2-7, the full variable domain is DSGVTQTPKHLITATGQRVTLRCSPRSGDLSVYWYQQSLDQGLQFLIQYYNGEERAKGNILERFSAQQFPDLHSELNLSSLELGDSALYFCASSKSTGTGVGEQYFGPGTRLTVT.

In the case of this clonotype: Being one base from a much bigger clone, this may be a read error. The chain recombines TRBV20-1 with TRBJ2-1; D gene unclear. This CDR3 is built from 14 residues. The V gene's germline CDR1 is DFQATT and CDR2 SNEGSKA (reference sequence). The CDR3 region has the DNA TGCAGTGCTGGAGATGTGCCCATGACCGAAGAGCAGTTCTTC. Translated: CSAGDVPMTEEQFF.